This TCR beta chain appears in the sequencing data of a study of response to subunit inactivated influenza vaccine (dated by TCRdb to the late 2010s). About the investigation overall: To follow how T cells responded to a trivalent subunit inactivated influenza vaccine, the researchers relied on deep quantitative profiling of the T cell receptor repertoire. Study-wide conclusions, independent of this receptor: According to the authors, only a limited number of new T cells may be recruited by each seasonal influenza vaccination.

There are a few counts of this clonotype. The clone's antigen remains unknown. No much larger clonotype is one base removed from it; base qualities were not supplied. Library preparation employed RT-PCR. Sequencing used an Illumina HiSeq 2500. The public reads were reprocessed in TCRdb via fastp at Q25 and MiXCR, keeping in-frame beta chains. Records with the same CDR3 protein are collapsed into one entry carrying the most frequent genes and DNA. The sample yields some 850,000 distinct CDR3 sequences; around 20% were counted once. Roughly a tenth of the sample rests with the top ten. V drops 0 bases and J drops 10 bases, leaving 13 bases in between. From its cysteine to its phenylalanine, the CDR3 spans 14 amino acids. Just CDR3 DNA is preserved here, 42 bases in frame from base 1. The germline V gene sets CDR1 to SNHLY and CDR2 to FYNNEI.

The origin of this receptor is a man in his fifties or sixties who received an inactivated influenza vaccine. Donor details come from another sample of the same person, matched by shared clones. The sequence links TRBV2 to TRBJ2-1; no D segment can be confidently identified. The sample here was PBMCs from blood, taken 4 to 6 days after vaccination. The CDR3 protein sequence reads: CASSEARLAAEQFF. The nucleotide sequence reads TGTGCCAGCAGTGAAGCGAGGCTGGCGGCGGAGCAGTTCTTC.